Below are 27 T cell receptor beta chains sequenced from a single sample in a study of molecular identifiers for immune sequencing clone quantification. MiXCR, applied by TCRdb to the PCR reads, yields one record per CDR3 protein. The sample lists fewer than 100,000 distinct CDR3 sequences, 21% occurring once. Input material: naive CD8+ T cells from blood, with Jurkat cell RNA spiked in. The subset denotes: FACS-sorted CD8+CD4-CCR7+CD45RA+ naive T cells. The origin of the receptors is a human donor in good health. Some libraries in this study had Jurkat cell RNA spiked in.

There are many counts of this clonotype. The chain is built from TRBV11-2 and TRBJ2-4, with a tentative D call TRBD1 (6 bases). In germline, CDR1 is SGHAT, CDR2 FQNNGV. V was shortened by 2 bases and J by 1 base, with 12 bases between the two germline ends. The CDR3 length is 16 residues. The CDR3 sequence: CASSLTQGSAKNIQYF. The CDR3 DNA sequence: TGTGCCAGCAGCTTAACACAGGGCTCGGCCAAAAACATTCAGTACTTC.

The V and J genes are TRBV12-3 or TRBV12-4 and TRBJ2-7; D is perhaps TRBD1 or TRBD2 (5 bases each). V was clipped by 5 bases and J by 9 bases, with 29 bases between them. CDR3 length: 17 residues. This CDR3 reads CASSKTLQGAFVSGQYF. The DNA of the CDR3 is TGTGCCAGCAGTAAAACACTCCAGGGAGCATTTGTATCGGGGCAGTACTTC.

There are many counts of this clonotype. The CDR3 sequence: CASSSRTGLGTEAFF. The CDR3 nucleotides are TGTGCCAGCAGCTCCAGGACAGGGCTTGGTACTGAAGCTTTCTTT. V usage is TRBV7-9 and J usage is TRBJ1-1, with 8 bases matching TRBD1. Unmatched junction bases numbered 9, after V lost 4 bases and J lost 5 bases. Germline V gives CDR1 SEHNR, CDR2 FQNEAQ (reference sequence). This CDR3 comprises 15 residues.

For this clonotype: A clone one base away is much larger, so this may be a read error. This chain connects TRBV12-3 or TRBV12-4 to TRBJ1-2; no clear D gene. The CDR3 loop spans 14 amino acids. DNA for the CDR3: TGTACCAGCAGACCGACATCCTCTTCGCGGGGCTACACCTTC. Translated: CTSRPTSSSRGYTF.

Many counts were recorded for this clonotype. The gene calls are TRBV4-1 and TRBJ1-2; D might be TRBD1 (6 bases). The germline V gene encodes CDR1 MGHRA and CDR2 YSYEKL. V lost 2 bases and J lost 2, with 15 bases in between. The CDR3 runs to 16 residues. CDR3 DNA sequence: TGCGCCAGCAGCCAACACGCCGGACAGATCAACTATGGCTACACCTTC. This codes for CASSQHAGQINYGYTF.

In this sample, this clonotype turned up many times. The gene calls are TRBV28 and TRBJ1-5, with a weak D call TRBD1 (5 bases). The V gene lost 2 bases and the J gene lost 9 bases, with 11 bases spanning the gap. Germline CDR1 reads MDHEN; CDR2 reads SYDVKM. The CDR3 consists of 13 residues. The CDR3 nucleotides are TGTGCCAGCAGTTTAGGGAGTAGGGGGCCCCAGCATTTT. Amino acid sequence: CASSLGSRGPQHF.

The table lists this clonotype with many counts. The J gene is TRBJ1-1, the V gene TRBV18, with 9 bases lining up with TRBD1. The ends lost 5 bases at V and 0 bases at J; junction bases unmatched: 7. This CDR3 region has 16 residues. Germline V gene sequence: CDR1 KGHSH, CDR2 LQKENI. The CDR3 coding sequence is TGTGCCAGCTCAATTTTCGGGACAGGGTTGAACACTGAAGCTTTCTTT. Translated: CASSIFGTGLNTEAFF.

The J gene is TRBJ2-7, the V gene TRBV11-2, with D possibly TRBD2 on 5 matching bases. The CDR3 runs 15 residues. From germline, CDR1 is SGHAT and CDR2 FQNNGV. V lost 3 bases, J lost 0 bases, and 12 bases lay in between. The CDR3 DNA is TGTGCCAGCAGCTTCCAGCCGGGATTCTCCTACGAGCAGTACTTC. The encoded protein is CASSFQPGFSYEQYF.

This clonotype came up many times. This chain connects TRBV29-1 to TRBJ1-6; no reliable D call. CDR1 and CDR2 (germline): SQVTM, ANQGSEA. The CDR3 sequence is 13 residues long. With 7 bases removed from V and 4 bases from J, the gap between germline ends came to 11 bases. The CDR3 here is CSGSAGYNSPLHF. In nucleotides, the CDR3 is TGCAGCGGCTCGGCCGGTTATAATTCACCCCTCCACTTT.

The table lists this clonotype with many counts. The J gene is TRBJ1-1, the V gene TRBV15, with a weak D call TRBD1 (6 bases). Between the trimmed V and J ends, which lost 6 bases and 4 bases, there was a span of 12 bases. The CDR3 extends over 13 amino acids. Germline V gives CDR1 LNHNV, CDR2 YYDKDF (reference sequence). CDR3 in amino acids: CATRQTGTTEAFF. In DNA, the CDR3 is TGTGCCACCAGGCAAACAGGGACCACTGAAGCTTTCTTT.

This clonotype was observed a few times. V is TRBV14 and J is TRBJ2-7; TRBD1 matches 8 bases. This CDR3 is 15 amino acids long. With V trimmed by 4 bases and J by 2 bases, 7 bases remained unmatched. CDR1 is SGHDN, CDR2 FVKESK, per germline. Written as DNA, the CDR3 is TGTGCCAGCAGCCCAACGAGACAGGGGCCCTACGAGCAGTACTTC. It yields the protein CASSPTRQGPYEQYF. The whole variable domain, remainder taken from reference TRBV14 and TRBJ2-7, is EAGVTQFPSHSVIEKGQTVTLRCDPISGHDNLYWYRRVMGKEIKFLLHFVKESKQDESGMPNNRFLAERTGGTYSTLKVQPAELEDSGVYFCASSPTRQGPYEQYFGPGTRLTVT.

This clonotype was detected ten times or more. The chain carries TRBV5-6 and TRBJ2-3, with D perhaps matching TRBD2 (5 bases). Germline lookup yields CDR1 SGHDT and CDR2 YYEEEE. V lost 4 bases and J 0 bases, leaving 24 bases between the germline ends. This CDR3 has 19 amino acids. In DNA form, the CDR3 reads TGTGCCAGCAGCCAACCCCCTGCGGCGGGCAGCCCTAGCACAGATACGCAGTATTTT. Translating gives CASSQPPAAGSPSTDTQYF. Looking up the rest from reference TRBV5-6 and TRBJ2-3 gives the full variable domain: DAGVTQSPTHLIKTRGQQVTLRCSPKSGHDTVSWYQQALGQGPQFIFQYYEEEERQRGNFPDRFSGHQFPNYSSELNVNALLLGDSALYLCASSQPPAAGSPSTDTQYFGPGTRLTVL.

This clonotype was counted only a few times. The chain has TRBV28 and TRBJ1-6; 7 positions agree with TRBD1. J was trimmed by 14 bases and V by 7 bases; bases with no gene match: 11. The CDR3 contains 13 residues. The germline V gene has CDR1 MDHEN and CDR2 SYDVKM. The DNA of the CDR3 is TGTGCCAGCATAGGTACAGGGGATATAGCCCTCCACTTT. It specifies CASIGTGDIALHF.

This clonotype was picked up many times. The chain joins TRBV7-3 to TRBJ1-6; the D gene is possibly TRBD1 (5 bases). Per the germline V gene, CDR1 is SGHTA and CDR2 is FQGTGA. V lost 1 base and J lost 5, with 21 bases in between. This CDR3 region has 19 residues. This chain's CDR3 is CASSLKGSRRGRNNSPLHF. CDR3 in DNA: TGTGCCAGCAGCTTAAAGGGGTCCAGAAGGGGCCGAAATAATTCACCCCTCCACTTT.

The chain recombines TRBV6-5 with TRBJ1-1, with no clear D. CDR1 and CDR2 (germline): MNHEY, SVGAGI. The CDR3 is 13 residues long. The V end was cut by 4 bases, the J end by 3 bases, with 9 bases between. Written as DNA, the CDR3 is TGTGCCAGCAGTTCAAGTGAGGACACTGAAGCTTTCTTT. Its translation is CASSSSEDTEAFF.

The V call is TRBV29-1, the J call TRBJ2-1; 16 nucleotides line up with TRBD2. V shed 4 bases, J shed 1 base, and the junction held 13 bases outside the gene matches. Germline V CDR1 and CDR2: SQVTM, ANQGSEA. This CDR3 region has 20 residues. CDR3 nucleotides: TGCAGCGTTGGTGGGGAGTTGGGACTAGCGGGAGGGTTATCCTACAATGAGCAGTTCTTC. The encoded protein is CSVGGELGLAGGLSYNEQFF.

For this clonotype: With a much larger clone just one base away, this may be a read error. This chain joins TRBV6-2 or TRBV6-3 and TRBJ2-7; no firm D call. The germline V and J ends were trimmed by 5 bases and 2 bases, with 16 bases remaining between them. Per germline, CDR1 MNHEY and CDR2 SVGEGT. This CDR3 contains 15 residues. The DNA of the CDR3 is TGTGCCAGCAGTGCCCTTTTGGGCATTACCTACGAGCAGTACTTC. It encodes CASSALLGITYEQYF.

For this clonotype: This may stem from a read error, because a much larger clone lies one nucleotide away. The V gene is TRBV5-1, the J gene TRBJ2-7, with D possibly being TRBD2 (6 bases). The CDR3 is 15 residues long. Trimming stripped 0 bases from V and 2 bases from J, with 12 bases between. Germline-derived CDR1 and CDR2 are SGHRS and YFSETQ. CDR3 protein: CASSLVGTVAYEQYF. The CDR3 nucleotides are TGCGCCAGCAGCTTGGTTGGGACTGTTGCCTACGAGCAGTACTTC.

As DNA, the CDR3 is TGTGCCACCAGTGACTTGGGAGGGCCCGGGGAGCTGTTTTTT. It is translated as CATSDLGGPGELFF. The chain carries TRBV24-1 and TRBJ2-2; 7 bases agree with TRBD2. Germline-derived CDR1 and CDR2 are KGHDR and SFDVKD. V shed 4 bases, J shed 6 bases, and the junction held 4 bases outside the gene matches. The CDR3 runs 14 residues.

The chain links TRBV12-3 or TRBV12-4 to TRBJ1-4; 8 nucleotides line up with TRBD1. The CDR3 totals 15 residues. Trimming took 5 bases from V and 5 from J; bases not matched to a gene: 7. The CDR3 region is CASSPYRGINEKLFF. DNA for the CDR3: TGTGCCAGCAGTCCCTACAGGGGGATAAATGAAAAACTGTTTTTT.

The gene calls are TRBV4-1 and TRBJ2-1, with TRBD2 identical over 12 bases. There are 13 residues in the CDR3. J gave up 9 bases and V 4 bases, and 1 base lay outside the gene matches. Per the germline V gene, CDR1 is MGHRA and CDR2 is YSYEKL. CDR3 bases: TGCGCCAGCAGCCTGACTAGCGGGGGTGAGCAGTTCTTC. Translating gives CASSLTSGGEQFF.

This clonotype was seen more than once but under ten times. CDR3 residues: CASASGNTIYF. The CDR3 nucleotides are TGTGCCAGCGCCTCTGGAAACACCATATATTTT. The rearrangement joins TRBV6-5 to TRBJ1-3; D gene ambiguous. There are 11 residues in the CDR3. Germline loops: CDR1 MNHEY, CDR2 SVGAGI. The ends were cut back, 8 bases at V and 0 bases at J, with 2 bases in the middle.

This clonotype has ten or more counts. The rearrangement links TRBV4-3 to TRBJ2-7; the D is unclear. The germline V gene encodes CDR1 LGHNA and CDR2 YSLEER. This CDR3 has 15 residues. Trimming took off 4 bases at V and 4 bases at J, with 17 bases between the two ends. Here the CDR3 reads CASSLATSEPYEQYF. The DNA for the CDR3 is TGCGCCAGCAGCCTTGCCACGTCCGAGCCTTACGAGCAGTACTTC.

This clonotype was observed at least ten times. The CDR3 DNA reads as TGTGCCAGCAGCTTAATTTCTACGATAGCGGGCTACACCTTC. It codes for CASSLISTIAGYTF. The gene calls are TRBV13 and TRBJ1-2; D remains ambiguous. The CDR3 is made up of 14 amino acids. Germline values: CDR1 PRHDT, CDR2 FYEKMQ (reference sequence). Trimming left V 2 bases short and J 8 bases short, with 15 bases between.

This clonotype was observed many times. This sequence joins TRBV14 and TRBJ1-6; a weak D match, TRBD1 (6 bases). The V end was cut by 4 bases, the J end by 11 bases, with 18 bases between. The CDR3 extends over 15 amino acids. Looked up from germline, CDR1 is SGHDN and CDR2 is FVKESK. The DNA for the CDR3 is TGTGCCAGCAGCCCCCCCGGGACATCGTTAGCACCCCTCCACTTT. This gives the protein CASSPPGTSLAPLHF. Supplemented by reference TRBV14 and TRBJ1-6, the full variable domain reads EAGVTQFPSHSVIEKGQTVTLRCDPISGHDNLYWYRRVMGKEIKFLLHFVKESKQDESGMPNNRFLAERTGGTYSTLKVQPAELEDSGVYFCASSPPGTSLAPLHFGNGTRLTVT.

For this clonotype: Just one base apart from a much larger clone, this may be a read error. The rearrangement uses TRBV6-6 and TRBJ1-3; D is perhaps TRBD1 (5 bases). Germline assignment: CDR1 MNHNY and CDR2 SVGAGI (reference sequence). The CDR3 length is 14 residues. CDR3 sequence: CASSEGTSGNTICF. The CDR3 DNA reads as TGTGCCAGCAGTGAAGGGACGTCTGGAAACACCATATGTTTT.

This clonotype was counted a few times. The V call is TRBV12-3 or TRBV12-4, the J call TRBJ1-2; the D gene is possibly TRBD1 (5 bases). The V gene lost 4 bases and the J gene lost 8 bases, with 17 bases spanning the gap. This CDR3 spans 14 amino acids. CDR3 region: CASSSTGAWDGYTF. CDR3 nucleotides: TGTGCCAGCAGTTCGACGGGAGCCTGGGACGGCTACACCTTC.